This entry concerns a single T cell receptor (beta chain). This CDR3 has 16 amino acids. Measured with immunoSEQ multiplex PCR; TCRdb has only the in-frame clones, and not every one. This table holds about 130,000 clones, roughly 94% found once. The data were obtained in a study of control samples from healthy donors and cancer patients. Sequenced material: PBMCs. The clonotype originates from a man aged 55 to 70 with colorectal cancer. The chain combines TRBV21-1 with TRBJ2-5; the table's D call of TRBD1 was not tested on the DNA. TRBV21-1 is marked as a pseudogene. Here the CDR3 reads CASNPASLGPGETQYF. The DNA for the CDR3 is TGTGCCAGCAACCCCGCCTCCCTGGGGCCAGGGGAGACCCAGTACTTC.